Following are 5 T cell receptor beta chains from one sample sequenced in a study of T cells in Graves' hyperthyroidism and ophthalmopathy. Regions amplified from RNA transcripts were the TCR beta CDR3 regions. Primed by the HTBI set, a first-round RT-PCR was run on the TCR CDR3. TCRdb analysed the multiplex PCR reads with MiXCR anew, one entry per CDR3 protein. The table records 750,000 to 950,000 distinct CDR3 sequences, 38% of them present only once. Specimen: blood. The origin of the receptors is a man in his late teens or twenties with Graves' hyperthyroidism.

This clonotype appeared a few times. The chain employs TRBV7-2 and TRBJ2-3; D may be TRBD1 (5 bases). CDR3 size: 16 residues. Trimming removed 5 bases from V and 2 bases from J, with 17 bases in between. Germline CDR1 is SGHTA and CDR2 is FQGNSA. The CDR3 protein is CASSGLKQQVTDTQYF. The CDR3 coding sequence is TGTGCCAGCAGCGGCCTAAAGCAACAGGTCACAGATACGCAGTATTTT.

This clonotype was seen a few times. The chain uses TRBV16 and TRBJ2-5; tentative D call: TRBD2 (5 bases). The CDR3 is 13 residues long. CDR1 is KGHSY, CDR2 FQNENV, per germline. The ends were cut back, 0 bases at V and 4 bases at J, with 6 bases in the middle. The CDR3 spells CASSQSGVETQYF. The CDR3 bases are TGTGCCAGCAGCCAATCCGGGGTAGAGACCCAGTACTTC.

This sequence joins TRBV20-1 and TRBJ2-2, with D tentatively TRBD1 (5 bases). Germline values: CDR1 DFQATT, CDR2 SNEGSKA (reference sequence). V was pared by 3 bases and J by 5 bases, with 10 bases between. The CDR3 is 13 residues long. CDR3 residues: CSARTVLTGELFF. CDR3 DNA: TGCAGTGCTAGGACAGTTCTTACCGGGGAGCTGTTTTTT.

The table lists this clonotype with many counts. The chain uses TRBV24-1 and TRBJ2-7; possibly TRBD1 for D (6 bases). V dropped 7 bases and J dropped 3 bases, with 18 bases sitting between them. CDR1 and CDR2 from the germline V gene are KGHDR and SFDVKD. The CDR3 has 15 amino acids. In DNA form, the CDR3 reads TGTGCCACCAGCACCACGACAGGAGGTGGCTACGAGCAGTACTTC. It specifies CATSTTTGGGYEQYF.

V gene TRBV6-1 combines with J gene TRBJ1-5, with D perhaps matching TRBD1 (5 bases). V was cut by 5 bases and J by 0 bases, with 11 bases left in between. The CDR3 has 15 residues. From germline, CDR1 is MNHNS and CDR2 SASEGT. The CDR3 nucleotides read TGTGCCAGCAGTTCCCGGGGCTATAGCAATCAGCCCCAGCATTTT. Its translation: CASSSRGYSNQPQHF.